This passage covers 7 T cell receptor beta chains from one sample sequenced in a study of blood T cell repertoires in COVID-19. Clones were read by immunoSEQ multiplex PCR, and TCRdb kept only the in-frame ones, dropping some. The sample shows 350,000 or so clones, 92% of them seen only once. The sequencing input was PBMCs or T cells enriched from blood (not recorded which). All receptors derive from a woman aged 25 to 39 who had recovered from COVID-19.

The chain combines TRBV27 with TRBJ1-5, with D possibly matching TRBD1 (5 bases). The CDR3 covers 14 residues. Germline loops: CDR1 MNHEY, CDR2 SMNVEV (reference sequence). V shed 2 bases and J shed 6 bases, with 11 bases lying between them. The CDR3 loop reads CASSLLGGGQPQHF. The CDR3, as DNA: TGTGCCAGCAGTTTACTGGGGGGTGGTCAGCCCCAGCATTTT.

The V call is TRBV11-3, the J call TRBJ2-7; perhaps TRBD1 as D (5 bases). Looked up from germline, CDR1 is SGHNT and CDR2 is YENEEA. Trimming removed 2 bases from V and 2 bases from J, with 16 bases in between. This CDR3 is built from 16 residues. The CDR3 nucleotides are TGTGCCAGCAGCTTATCTGGGGCAGGGCGTCCCTACGAGCAGTACTTC. As protein: CASSLSGAGRPYEQYF.

The chain combines TRBV7-9 with TRBJ2-4; TRBD2 matches at 7 bases. This CDR3 spans 16 amino acids. Per the germline V gene, CDR1 is SEHNR and CDR2 is FQNEAQ (reference sequence). The V gene end was trimmed by 6 bases and the J gene end by 6 bases; junction bases not matched to a gene: 14. CDR3 DNA: TGTGCCAGCAGTCCCGCGCGGGGGTCACGGCCAAACATTCAGTACTTC. As protein: CASSPARGSRPNIQYF.

The CDR3 DNA is TGTGCTAGTGGTTTGGTACTGGGACTAGCGGGTGGCAATGAGCAGTTCTTC. This sequence encodes CASGLVLGLAGGNEQFF. The genes are TRBV12-5 and TRBJ2-1, with TRBD2 matching 12 bases. The CDR3 runs 17 residues. V trimming: 0 bases; J trimming: 6 bases; junction bases outside the gene matches: 6. Germline assignment: CDR1 LGHNT and CDR2 FRNRAP.

The chain combines TRBV18 with TRBJ1-1; D uncertain. The CDR3 is made up of 13 amino acids. Trimming took off 0 bases at V and 5 bases at J, with 7 bases between the two ends. Germline lookup yields CDR1 KGHSH and CDR2 LQKENI. In DNA form, the CDR3 reads TGTGCCAGCTCACCACCGGAGAGGACTGAAGCTTTCTTT. This encodes CASSPPERTEAFF.

The chain couples TRBV2 to TRBJ1-5, with TRBD1 matching 10 bases. The CDR3 totals 15 residues. V gave up 3 bases and J gave up 5 bases; unmatched junction bases: 4. The germline gives CDR1 SNHLY, CDR2 FYNNEI. CDR3 sequence reads: CASSDLGQGDQPQHF. The CDR3 DNA is TGTGCCAGCAGTGATTTAGGACAGGGGGATCAGCCCCAGCATTTT.

The chain is built from TRBV3-1 (or the pseudogene TRBV3-2) and TRBJ1-5; D is unclear. Trimming cost V 0 bases and J 1 base, with 7 bases left between them. Per the germline V gene, CDR1 is LGHDT and CDR2 is YNNKEL (reference sequence). The CDR3 consists of 15 residues. In nucleotides, the CDR3 is TGTGCCAGCAGCCAAGACAGTTTGAGCAATCAGCCCCAGCATTTT. It yields the protein CASSQDSLSNQPQHF.